This TCR beta chain originates from a study of blood T cells in healthy people across ages. Samples each yielded at least 5 micrograms of total RNA. J gave up 1 base and V 6 bases, and 7 bases lay outside the gene matches. The CDR3 is 15 residues long. A second PCR of roughly 7 to 11 cycles used a sample-barcoded 5' primer and a J-beta primer mix. TCRdb re-derived calls from the 5' RACE reads in MiXCR, one entry per CDR3 protein. The sample lists almost 1 million distinct CDR3 sequences; 51% were seen once. The clonotype was recovered from a woman in her sixties or seventies in good health. The chain is built from TRBV12-3 or TRBV12-4 and TRBJ2-7; 9 bases match TRBD1. The sequencing sample was made of blood. The CDR3 DNA sequence: TGTGCCAGCAGGTCAACCGGGACAGGGTCCTACGAGCAGTACTTC. Its protein is CASRSTGTGSYEQYF.